Listed here is a single T cell receptor beta chain. The antigen is undetermined. This entry belongs to a study of long-term antiretroviral therapy in people with HIV. Study-wide findings and caveats: CDR3 length ranges were narrower in HIV repertoires than in controls.

Investigators performed immunoSEQ version v3.0 at survey level. TCRdb keeps only in-frame clones here, not all; method: immunoSEQ multiplex PCR. The table lists fewer than 30,000 clones, 75% to 90% of them singletons. The CDR3 is 14 amino acids. Germline V CDR1 and CDR2: SGDLS, YYNGEE. The V end was cut by 0 bases, the J end by 7 bases, with 8 bases between. The starting material was unsorted PBMCs, obtained 2.8 years after starting antiretroviral therapy. This receptor was obtained from a man aged 25 to 45 with HIV. This sequence joins TRBV9 and TRBJ1-6; no clear D. CDR3 residues: CASSVGVPNSPLHF. CDR3 nucleotide sequence: TGTGCCAGCAGCGTAGGGGTTCCCAATTCACCCCTCCACTTT.